This TCR beta chain appears in the sequencing data of a study of regulatory T cells in long-lasting Graves disease. Study-level findings and limits: Favored gene segments in persistent disease were TRBV28, TRBJ1-2 and TRBJ2-5. Persistent Graves' patients showed less TCR diversity than newly diagnosed patients showed.

Between the trimmed V and J ends, which lost 1 base and 5 bases, there was a span of 12 bases. Germline values: CDR1 LGHDT, CDR2 YNNKEL (reference sequence). CDR3 length: 15 amino acids. Time point in this sample: newly diagnosed GD, antithyroid drugs for less than 3 months. The TCR library was made from RNA extracted from PBMCs. Arm-PCR of CDR3 regions and iRepertoire HTBI primers were the basis on which TCR beta libraries were built. One entry per CDR3 protein, called by TCRdb with MiXCR from the multiplex PCR reads. The sample contains 400,000 to 450,000 distinct CDR3 sequences, about 16% of which appear only once. This clonotype was found many times. Its antigen is not known. The sample was also reused in another study, on T cells in Graves' hyperthyroidism and ophthalmopathy. This second study says: Most thyroid clonotypes that were expanded above 0.001 also turned up in blood.

The source is a woman aged 25 to 39 with Graves disease. This rearrangement joins TRBV3-1 to TRBJ1-5, with D maybe TRBD1 (5 bases). Sequenced material: peripheral blood mononuclear cells (PBMCs), taken at new diagnosis, from a patient treated with antithyroid drugs. CDR3 sequence: CASSQGTGVHQPQHF. Here the CDR3 DNA reads TGTGCCAGCAGCCAAGGGACGGGGGTCCATCAGCCCCAGCATTTT.